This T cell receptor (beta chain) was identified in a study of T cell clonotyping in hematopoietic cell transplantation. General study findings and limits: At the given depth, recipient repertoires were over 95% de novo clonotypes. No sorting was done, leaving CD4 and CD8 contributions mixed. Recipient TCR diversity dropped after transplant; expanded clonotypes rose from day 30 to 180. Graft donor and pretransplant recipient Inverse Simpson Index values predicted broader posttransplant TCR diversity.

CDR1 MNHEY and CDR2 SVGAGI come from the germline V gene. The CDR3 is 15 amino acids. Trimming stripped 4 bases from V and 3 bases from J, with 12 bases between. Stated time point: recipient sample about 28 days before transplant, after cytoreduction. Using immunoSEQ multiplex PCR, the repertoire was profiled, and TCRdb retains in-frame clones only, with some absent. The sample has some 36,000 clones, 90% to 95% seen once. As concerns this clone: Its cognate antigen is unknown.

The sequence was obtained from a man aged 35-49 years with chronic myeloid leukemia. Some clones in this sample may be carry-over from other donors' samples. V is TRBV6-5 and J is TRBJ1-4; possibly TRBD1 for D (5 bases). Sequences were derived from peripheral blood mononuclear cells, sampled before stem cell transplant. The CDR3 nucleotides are TGTGCCAGCAGTTTCTCAACGGGGCCTAATGAAAAACTGTTTTTT. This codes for CASSFSTGPNEKLFF.